The T cell receptor (beta chain) under discussion was sequenced for a study of T-cell memory formation after mild COVID-19. Overall study findings and caveats: Cross-reactive memory apparently joined, as some responding clones appeared in pre-infection memory.

Worth noting for this clonotype: The antigen remains undetermined.

5'RACE primed from the constant segment yielded TCR alpha and TCR beta cDNA libraries bearing sample barcodes and UMIs. MiXCR was run by TCRdb on the 5' RACE reads, yielding one entry per CDR3 protein. The repertoire holds around 130,000 distinct CDR3 sequences, with roughly 15% as singletons. Germline trimming cut 1 base from V and 5 bases from J; bases unmatched to any gene: 7. The CDR3 extends over 15 amino acids. Germline V lookup: CDR1 SGHVS, CDR2 FNYEAQ. Source material: PBMCs or a T cell subset sorted from them (not recorded which). The sequence was obtained from an adult woman who had mild COVID-19 (a few samples of this study predate the infection). Cell type and time point are not known. V and J are TRBV7-6 and TRBJ1-2; 7 positions agree with TRBD1. The DNA for the CDR3 is TGTGCCAGCAGCTTAGGCGGGACAGCGGAGTATGGCTACACCTTC. It is translated as CASSLGGTAEYGYTF.